In this sample, the clone carrying this TCR beta chain turned up many times. Its antigen is unknown. The data stem from a study of neurological immune-mediated disorders. Study in general: Multiple sclerosis patients numbered 34, with some 30 relapsing-remitting and 3 secondary progressive. General observations from the study: Expanded clones shared no CDR3 amino acid sequences across subjects, suggesting private repertoires in all groups. The authors found no clinical or MRI feature associated with the multiple sclerosis repertoire cluster.

V lost 1 base, J lost 4 bases, and 19 bases lay in between. The CDR3 sequence is 17 residues long. CDR1 is SGHDT and CDR2 is YYEEEE in the germline V gene. From 15-18 subjects, each sequencing run yielded over 170 million TCR-beta sequences. TCRdb used MiXCR to reprocess the 5' RACE reads, holding one entry per CDR3 protein. Among tens of thousands of distinct CDR3 sequences listed, under 4.5% were seen once. The chain combines TRBV5-6 with TRBJ2-3; D unresolved. The sequenced material came from PBMCs. The sequence was obtained from a woman between 50 and 59 years old with multiple sclerosis. The CDR3 bases are TGTGCCAGCAGCTTGCAATTTATCAAGCTGCCTCCAGATACGCAGTATTTT. This gives the protein CASSLQFIKLPPDTQYF. Full variable domain (missing parts from reference TRBV5-6 and TRBJ2-3): DAGVTQSPTHLIKTRGQQVTLRCSPKSGHDTVSWYQQALGQGPQFIFQYYEEEERQRGNFPDRFSGHQFPNYSSELNVNALLLGDSALYLCASSLQFIKLPPDTQYFGPGTRLTVL.